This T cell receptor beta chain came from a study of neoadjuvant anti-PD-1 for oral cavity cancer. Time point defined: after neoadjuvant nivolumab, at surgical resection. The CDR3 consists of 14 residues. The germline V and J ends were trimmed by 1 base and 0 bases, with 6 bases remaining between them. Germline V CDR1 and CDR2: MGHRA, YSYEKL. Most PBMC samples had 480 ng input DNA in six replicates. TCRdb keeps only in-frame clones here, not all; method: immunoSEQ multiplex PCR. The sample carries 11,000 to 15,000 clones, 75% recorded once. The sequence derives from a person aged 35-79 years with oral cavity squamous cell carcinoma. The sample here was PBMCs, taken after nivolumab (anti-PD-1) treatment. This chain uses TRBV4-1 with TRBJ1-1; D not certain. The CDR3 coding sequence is TGCGCCAGCAGCCAAGGTTCCTTGAACACTGAAGCTTTCTTT. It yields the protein CASSQGSLNTEAFF.